This T cell receptor beta chain was identified in a study of lymphopenia after photon versus proton radiotherapy (dated by TCRdb to the late 2010s). With respect to the entire study: The immunological effects of photon versus proton radiation therapy were compared in patients with gastrointestinal tumors who developed high-grade lymphopenia. The cohort comprised 20 or so patients with gastrointestinal tumors who received either photon or proton therapy and then developed lymphopenia. The goal of the study was to characterize the differences between the two radiation modalities in how they affect the immune system.

What the work shows at the level of the full study, not this receptor alone: The authors looked at the survival association only in patients who died, and they framed better survival with proton therapy as a possibility rather than a demonstrated result. During treatment, patients who received proton therapy stayed relatively stable, whereas patients who received photon therapy lost naive T cells and TCR diversity and gained effector/memory populations. Across the cohort, among patients who died, a greater drop in TCR diversity after the nadir was inversely correlated with overall survival time. After the lymphocyte count nadir, oligoclonal expansion, especially of CD8+ Temra cells, was observed in photon-treated repertoires, and the drop in diversity was driven by this expansion.

V is clipped by 1 base and J by 4 bases, and the sequence between their germline boundaries is 11 bases long. Via the germline V gene, CDR1 is MNHEY and CDR2 SVGAGI. CDR3 length: 14 amino acids, cysteine to phenylalanine. Just CDR3 DNA is preserved here, 42 bases in frame from base 1. With regard to this clone: Its target antigen remains unknown. No base quality values were provided; no much bigger clone lies one nucleotide off.

Libraries were made using the immunoSEQ multiplex PCR assay. T cell repertoires were profiled by deep sequencing of rearranged TCR beta loci, alongside multiparametric flow cytometry. TCRdb took this table from immuneACCESS and kept in-frame rearrangements with V and J called. Such tables lack part of the clones; where checked against another copy, unresolved V genes explain under half of the gap, and the rest is unexplained. Within this sample are fewer than 20,000 clones, with about 85% of them counted one time only. The top ten hold about a tenth of the sample. The sample consisted of peripheral blood, taken from a patient treated with proton-based radiotherapy. This clonotype was sampled from a man in his 70s with pancreatic cancer. Recombination linked TRBV6-5 to TRBJ2-7; TRBD2 is a weak D gene call, 6 bases matching. Here the CDR3 is given as CASSYFRDSYEQYF. The DNA reads as follows: TGTGCCAGCAGTTACTTCCGGGACTCGTACGAGCAGTACTTC.